A single sample is the source of the 25 T cell receptor beta chains below, sequenced in a study of blood T cell repertoires in COVID-19. TCRdb keeps only in-frame clones here, not all; method: immunoSEQ multiplex PCR. The repertoire holds about 190,000 clones, with around 87% as singletons. Input material: peripheral blood. The source of these receptors is a man aged 35 to 55 with active or convalescent COVID-19.

The rearrangement uses TRBV19 and TRBJ1-5; D might be TRBD1 (5 bases). Germline loops: CDR1 LNHDA, CDR2 SQIVND (reference sequence). CDR3 length: 13 amino acids. Trimming removed 5 bases from V and 7 bases from J, with 12 bases in between. The CDR3 DNA reads as TGTGCCAGTAGTGAGGGGAGGTCCCAGCCCCAGCATTTT. Its translation is CASSEGRSQPQHF.

The chain employs TRBV12-3 or TRBV12-4 and TRBJ2-3; 7 bases are a match to TRBD1. Losses at the gene ends were 3 bases for V and 9 bases for J; bases not matched to a gene: 3. This CDR3 spans 12 amino acids. The CDR3 is CASSFTGQTQYF. DNA for the CDR3: TGTGCCAGCAGTTTTACGGGACAGACGCAGTATTTT.

This clone was observed a single time. The V gene is TRBV27, the J gene TRBJ1-6; D remains unclear. CDR1 is MNHEY and CDR2 is SMNVEV in the germline V gene (reference sequence). The CDR3 runs 13 residues. V lost 6 bases and J 7 bases, leaving 10 bases between the germline ends. CDR3 DNA sequence: TGTGCCAGCAGGTGGACGGGAAATTCACCCCTCCACTTT. This sequence encodes CASRWTGNSPLHF.

This chain links TRBV6-5 with TRBJ2-3; D is perhaps TRBD1 (5 bases). The CDR3 extends over 13 amino acids. Germline V gives CDR1 MNHEY, CDR2 SVGAGI. Trimming cost V 5 bases and J 4 bases, with 10 bases left between them. This CDR3 is CASSPTASDTQYF. CDR3 nucleotide sequence: TGTGCCAGCAGTCCGACAGCCTCAGATACGCAGTATTTT.

The chain couples TRBV30 to TRBJ1-1; 8 bases map to TRBD1. Germline V gene lookup returns CDR1 GTSNPN and CDR2 SVGIG (reference sequence). The CDR3 covers 13 residues. V dropped 4 bases and J dropped 5; count of bases not matched to a gene: 6. The DNA of the CDR3 is TGTGCCTGGACAACAGGGGGAGAGACTGAAGCTTTCTTT. Translation: CAWTTGGETEAFF.

The V and J genes are TRBV30 and TRBJ1-4, with 8 bases lining up with TRBD1. J gave up 7 bases and V 0 bases, and 7 bases lay outside the gene matches. The germline V gene encodes CDR1 GTSNPN and CDR2 SVGIG (reference sequence). This CDR3 has 15 residues. CDR3 in amino acids: CAWSVAGQATEKLFF. CDR3 DNA sequence: TGTGCCTGGAGTGTTGCGGGACAGGCGACTGAAAAACTGTTTTTT.

The chain recombines TRBV20-1 with TRBJ2-1; D gene ambiguous. This CDR3 comprises 11 residues. Germline CDR1 DFQATT, CDR2 SNEGSKA (reference sequence). With 0 bases removed from V and 9 bases from J, the gap between germline ends came to 6 bases. The CDR3 DNA is TGCAGTGCTAGAGAAGGCGGTGAGCAGTTCTTC. This gives the protein CSAREGGEQFF.

This clone appeared once. V usage is TRBV5-1 and J usage is TRBJ2-5, with 8 bases lining up with TRBD1. This CDR3 region has 15 residues. CDR1 is SGHRS and CDR2 is YFSETQ in the germline V gene. J lost 5 bases, V lost 0 bases, and 6 bases had no gene match. In nucleotides, the CDR3 is TGCGCCAGCAGCTTGGGGACAGGGTCAGGGGAGACCCAGTACTTC. Its translation is CASSLGTGSGETQYF.

The rearrangement joins TRBV11-2 to TRBJ1-2, with 7 bases identical to TRBD1. Germline CDR1 reads SGHAT; CDR2 reads FQNNGV. V was pared by 4 bases and J by 4 bases, with 6 bases of the junction left unmatched. The CDR3 sequence is 14 residues long. CDR3 nucleotide sequence: TGTGCCAGCAGCTCAATGACAGGGACCTATGGCTACACCTTC. Protein product: CASSSMTGTYGYTF.

The chain is built from TRBV20-1 and TRBJ1-5; D may be TRBD1 (6 bases). This CDR3 has 13 amino acids. V was clipped by 3 bases and J by 2 bases, with 8 bases between them. Germline-derived CDR1 and CDR2 are DFQATT and SNEGSKA (reference sequence). As DNA, the CDR3 is TGCAGTGCTAGTCCAGGGGGCAATCAGCCCCAGCATTTT. Its protein product is CSASPGGNQPQHF.

This clone has just a few counts. The rearrangement links TRBV27 to TRBJ2-3; the D gene is possibly TRBD2 (7 bases). Germline CDR1 is MNHEY and CDR2 is SMNVEV (reference sequence). The CDR3 has 14 residues. Trimming removed 5 bases at V and 7 bases at J, with 16 bases between. The CDR3 here is CASSRGAPTNTQYF. As DNA, the CDR3 is TGTGCCAGCAGTCGGGGGGCCCCCACGAATACGCAGTATTTT.

The chain carries TRBV6-1 and TRBJ1-3; a weak D match, TRBD1 (6 bases). Germline V lookup: CDR1 MNHNS, CDR2 SASEGT. Trimming removed 3 bases at V and 0 bases at J, with 6 bases between. This CDR3 spans 14 amino acids. CDR3 protein: CASSEGHSGNTIYF. The CDR3 DNA reads as TGTGCCAGCAGTGAGGGACACTCTGGAAACACCATATATTTT.

The chain joins TRBV25-1 to TRBJ1-6, with 8 nucleotides matching TRBD1. The CDR3 extends over 13 amino acids. CDR1 is MGHDK and CDR2 is SYGVNS in the germline V gene. The V segment lost 8 bases and the J segment 7 bases; nucleotides outside the gene matches: 4. CDR3 loop: CASRGQENSPLHF. CDR3 sequence (DNA): TGTGCCAGCCGGGGACAGGAGAATTCACCCCTCCACTTT.

The chain recombines TRBV18 with TRBJ1-5; no definite D call. CDR3 length: 18 amino acids. The germline CDR1 and CDR2 sequences are KGHSH and LQKENI. The ends were cut back, 6 bases at V and 0 bases at J, with 21 bases in the middle. CDR3 amino acids: CASSSSELSNLSNQPQHF. Written as DNA, the CDR3 is TGTGCCAGCTCCTCGTCCGAGCTATCGAACCTTAGCAATCAGCCCCAGCATTTT. The complete variable domain, with remaining parts taken from reference TRBV18 and TRBJ1-5, reads NAGVMQNPRHLVRRRGQEARLRCSPMKGHSHVYWYRQLPEEGLKFMVYLQKENIIDESGMPKERFSAEFPKEGPSILRIQQVVRGDSAAYFCASSSSELSNLSNQPQHFGDGTRLSIL.

This rearrangement joins TRBV28 to TRBJ2-2, with D maybe TRBD1 (5 bases). The V gene lost 6 bases and the J gene lost 1 base, with 9 bases spanning the gap. There are 14 residues in the CDR3. CDR1 MDHEN and CDR2 SYDVKM come from the germline V gene. This chain's CDR3 is CASSTTVNTGELFF. In DNA, the CDR3 is TGTGCCAGCAGCACGACAGTGAACACCGGGGAGCTGTTTTTT.

The V call is TRBV7-8, the J call TRBJ2-1; 13 bases agree with TRBD2. CDR3 length: 15 amino acids. Trimming cost V 3 bases and J 8 bases; bases outside gene matches: 4. Per the germline V gene, CDR1 is SGHVS and CDR2 is FQNEAQ. This CDR3 is CASSLRTSGGYEQFF. In DNA form, the CDR3 reads TGTGCCAGCAGCTTGCGGACTAGCGGGGGCTATGAGCAGTTCTTC.

This sequence joins TRBV2 and TRBJ2-5; no definite D call. The CDR3 is 12 amino acids. Per the germline V gene, CDR1 is SNHLY and CDR2 is FYNNEI. The germline V and J ends were trimmed by 3 bases and 2 bases, with 4 bases remaining between them. CDR3 loop: CASSDHQETQYF. The CDR3 DNA sequence: TGTGCCAGCAGTGATCATCAAGAGACCCAGTACTTC. Looking up the rest from reference TRBV2 and TRBJ2-5 gives the full variable domain: EPEVTQTPSHQVTQMGQEVILRCVPISNHLYFYWYRQILGQKVEFLVSFYNNEISEKSEIFDDQFSVERPDGSNFTLKIRSTKLEDSAMYFCASSDHQETQYFGPGTRLLVL.

The chain combines TRBV27 with TRBJ2-1; 11 nucleotides align to TRBD2. J lost 2 bases, V lost 5 bases, and 5 bases had no gene match. The CDR3 contains 16 residues. The germline CDR1 and CDR2 sequences are MNHEY and SMNVEV (reference sequence). The CDR3 sequence: CASSRISGGAYNEQFF. CDR3 nucleotide sequence: TGTGCCAGCAGTAGGATTAGCGGGGGGGCCTACAATGAGCAGTTCTTC.

This chain uses TRBV6-5 with TRBJ1-4; 10 bases line up with TRBD1. V shed 7 bases and J 6 bases; nucleotides not matched to a gene: 5. The CDR3 sequence is 14 residues long. From germline, CDR1 is MNHEY and CDR2 SVGAGI. The chain's CDR3 is CASTDGTGDEKLFF. In DNA form, the CDR3 reads TGTGCCAGCACCGATGGGACAGGGGATGAAAAACTGTTTTTT.

V and J are TRBV11-3 and TRBJ2-2; the match to TRBD2 covers 9 bases. Germline-derived CDR1 and CDR2 are SGHNT and YENEEA. The V gene end was trimmed by 1 base and the J gene end by 6 bases; junction bases not matched to a gene: 6. There are 16 residues in the CDR3. This CDR3 is CASSLGGGAFPGELFF. The DNA for the CDR3 is TGTGCCAGCAGCTTAGGCGGGGGGGCGTTTCCCGGGGAGCTGTTTTTT.

This chain uses TRBV9 with TRBJ2-1; 14 positions match TRBD2. CDR1 is SGDLS, CDR2 YYNGEE, per germline. Trimming cost V 4 bases and J 6 bases; bases outside gene matches: 9. This CDR3 is built from 17 residues. This CDR3 is CASSPPPGTSGGNEQFF. The CDR3 nucleotides are TGTGCCAGCAGCCCTCCACCCGGGACTAGCGGGGGCAATGAGCAGTTCTTC.

Only a few counts were recorded for this clone. This chain links TRBV6-1 with TRBJ1-6; 7 nucleotides align to TRBD1. J gave up 1 base and V 7 bases, and 10 bases lay outside the gene matches. The CDR3 is 17 amino acids. CDR1 and CDR2 from the germline V gene are MNHNS and SASEGT. Written as DNA, the CDR3 is TGTGCCAGCACCGAAGCAAGGGGGCGGTCCTATAATTCACCCCTCCACTTT. Its translation: CASTEARGRSYNSPLHF.

The chain employs TRBV12-3 or TRBV12-4 and TRBJ2-7; D may be TRBD2 (5 bases). The V and J ends lost 7 bases and 3 bases respectively, with 13 bases between them. The CDR3 length is 13 residues. CDR3 DNA: TGTGCCAGCAAGCCGGGAACCCACTACGAGCAGTACTTC. Amino acid sequence: CASKPGTHYEQYF.

The rearrangement links TRBV4-1 to TRBJ1-6, with D tentatively TRBD1 (6 bases). Germline V CDR1 and CDR2: MGHRA, YSYEKL. The CDR3 spans 19 residues. Trimming cost V 3 bases and J 1 base, with 19 bases left between them. CDR3 DNA sequence: TGCGCCAGCAGCCATTCGTCTGACAGGTTTAGGTCCTATAATTCACCCCTCCACTTT. It encodes CASSHSSDRFRSYNSPLHF.

The gene calls are TRBV5-1 and TRBJ1-1; D not certain. This CDR3 has 14 residues. V was clipped by 0 bases and J by 0 bases, with 6 bases between them. Per the germline V gene, CDR1 is SGHRS and CDR2 is YFSETQ. For the CDR3, the DNA is TGCGCCAGCAGCTTGGACAGAATGAACACTGAAGCTTTCTTT. Its translation: CASSLDRMNTEAFF.